This TCR beta chain was profiled in a study of CD8 T cells in ankylosing spondylitis. Study results and limitations: In the blood and synovial fluid of reactive arthritis, some motif variants had been previously reported. With a CD8+ phenotype, disease-linked clones were relatively rare in peripheral blood. Apparently characteristic of ankylosing spondylitis blood was a TCR beta motif (under ten highly homologous variants). The study looked at matched synovial fluid samples from ankylosing spondylitis patients. Disease-linked clones were reported to be significantly enriched there.

About this clonotype itself: Its specificity is unknown.

The CDR3 covers 16 residues. Trimming stripped 7 bases from V and 6 bases from J, with 22 bases between. The germline gives CDR1 SGHKS, CDR2 YYEKEE (reference sequence). For TCR beta, libraries came from quantitative 5'-RACE with molecular barcodes. Via MiXCR, TCRdb re-called the 5' RACE reads, giving one row per CDR3 protein. The sample lists 750,000 to 850,000 distinct CDR3 sequences, 10% to 15% seen once, with approximately 0.46% in the top ten. Sequencing input: blood, either unsorted or a sorted T cell fraction (not recorded which). The sequence was obtained from a male donor with ankylosing spondylitis. The chain has TRBV5-5 and TRBJ2-2, with TRBD2 as a possible D gene (5 bases). The CDR3 bases are TGTGCCAGCGGCCCGGGCGGGCGAGGGTATGCCGGGGAGCTGTTTTTT. This translates into CASGPGGRGYAGELFF. Combining the CDR3 with reference TRBV5-5 and TRBJ2-2 gives the whole variable domain DAGVTQSPTHLIKTRGQQVTLRCSPISGHKSVSWYQQVLGQGPQFIFQYYEKEERGRGNFPDRFSARQFPNYSSELNVNALLLGDSALYLCASGPGGRGYAGELFFGEGSRLTVL.